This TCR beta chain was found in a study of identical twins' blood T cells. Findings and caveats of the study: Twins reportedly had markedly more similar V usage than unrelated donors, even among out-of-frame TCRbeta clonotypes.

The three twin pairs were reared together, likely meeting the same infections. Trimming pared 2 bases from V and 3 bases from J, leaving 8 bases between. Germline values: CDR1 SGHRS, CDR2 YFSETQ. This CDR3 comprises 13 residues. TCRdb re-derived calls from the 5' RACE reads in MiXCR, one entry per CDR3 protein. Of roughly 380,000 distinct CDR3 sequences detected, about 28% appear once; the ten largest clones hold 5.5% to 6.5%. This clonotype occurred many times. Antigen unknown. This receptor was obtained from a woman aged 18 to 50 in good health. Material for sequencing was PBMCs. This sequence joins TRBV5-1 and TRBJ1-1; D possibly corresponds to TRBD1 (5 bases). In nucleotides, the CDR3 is TGCGCCAGCAGCTTTCCGGGGGACACTGAAGCTTTCTTT. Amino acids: CASSFPGDTEAFF.